This record concerns one T cell receptor beta chain sequence. The antigen remains unidentified. The CDR3 loop spans 15 amino acids. CDR1 and CDR2 (germline): SNHLY, FYNNEI. Losses at the gene ends were 5 bases for V and 3 bases for J; bases not matched to a gene: 9. The PCR contained 60 Vbeta and 13 Jbeta primers. The method was immunoSEQ multiplex PCR; TCRdb's version includes in-frame clones alone and lacks a portion of them. The data show 95,000 to 100,000 clones, with less than 9.5% seen just once and 4.5% to 6.5% held by the top ten. The record originates from a study of cytomegalovirus exposure and HLA in healthy donors. Study-wide points: In a later analysis, an Asian-associated ancestry cluster reportedly showed fewer N-insertions than the approximately 620-donor mean. Later analysis showed most CMV-associated TCR beta chains appearing HLA-restricted. One cluster of highly shared sequence variants probably arose as a sequencing artifact. Among TCR beta chains, those listed as cytomegalovirus-associated numbered fewer than 200.

The chain is built from TRBV2 and TRBJ1-1, with TRBD1 matching 7 bases. Sequencing used PBMCs. The sequence came from a man in his fifties in good health and CMV-seropositive. CDR3 protein: CASSREQGLDTEAFF. CDR3 nucleotides: TGTGCCAGCAGTCGAGAACAGGGGTTGGACACTGAAGCTTTCTTT.